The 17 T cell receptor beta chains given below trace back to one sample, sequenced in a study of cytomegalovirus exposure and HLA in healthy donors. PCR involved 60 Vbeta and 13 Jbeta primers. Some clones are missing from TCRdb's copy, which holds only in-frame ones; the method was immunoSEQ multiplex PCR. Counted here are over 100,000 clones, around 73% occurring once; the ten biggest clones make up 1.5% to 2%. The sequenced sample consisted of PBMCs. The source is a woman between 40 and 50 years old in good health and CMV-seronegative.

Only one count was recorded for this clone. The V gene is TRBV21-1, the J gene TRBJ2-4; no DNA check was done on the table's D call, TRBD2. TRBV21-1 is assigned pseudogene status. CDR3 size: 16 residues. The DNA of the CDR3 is TGTGCCAGCAGCAAAGCGACCGACTCCCGGGGAAACATTCAGTACTTC. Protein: CASSKATDSRGNIQYF.

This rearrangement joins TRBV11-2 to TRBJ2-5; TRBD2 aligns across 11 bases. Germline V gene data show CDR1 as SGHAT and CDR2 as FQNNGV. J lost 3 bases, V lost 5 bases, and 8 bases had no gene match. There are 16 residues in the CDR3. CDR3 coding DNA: TGTGCCAGCAGCCCTAGGTCGGGACTAGCGGAAGAGACCCAGTACTTC. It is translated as CASSPRSGLAEETQYF.

The CDR3 is CASSVIDSVGETQYF. The CDR3 DNA is TGTGCCAGCAGCGTCATAGACTCAGTGGGAGAGACCCAGTACTTC. The V call is TRBV9, the J call TRBJ2-5; D gene ambiguous. Trimming pared 2 bases from V and 4 bases from J, leaving 15 bases between. Germline CDR1 SGDLS, CDR2 YYNGEE. CDR3 length: 15 amino acids.

The CDR3 spells CASRSGPNTGELFF. The CDR3 DNA reads as TGCGCCAGCAGAAGCGGGCCCAACACCGGGGAGCTGTTTTTT. J is TRBJ2-2 and V is TRBV10-2; D is possibly TRBD2 (6 bases). CDR3 length: 14 residues. CDR1 and CDR2 from the germline V gene are WSHSY and SAAADI. Trimming stripped 6 bases from V and 2 bases from J, with 10 bases between.

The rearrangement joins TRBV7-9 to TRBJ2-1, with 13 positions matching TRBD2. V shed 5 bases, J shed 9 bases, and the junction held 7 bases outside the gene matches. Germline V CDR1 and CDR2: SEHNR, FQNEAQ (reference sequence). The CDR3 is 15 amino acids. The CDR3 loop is CASSHGLAGVIEQFF. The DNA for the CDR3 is TGTGCCAGCAGCCATGGACTAGCGGGAGTTATTGAGCAGTTCTTC. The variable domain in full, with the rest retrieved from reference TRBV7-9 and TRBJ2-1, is DTGVSQNPRHKITKRGQNVTFRCDPISEHNRLYWYRQTLGQGPEFLTYFQNEAQLEKSRLLSDRFSAERPKGSFSTLEIQRTEQGDSAMYLCASSHGLAGVIEQFFGPGTRLTVL.

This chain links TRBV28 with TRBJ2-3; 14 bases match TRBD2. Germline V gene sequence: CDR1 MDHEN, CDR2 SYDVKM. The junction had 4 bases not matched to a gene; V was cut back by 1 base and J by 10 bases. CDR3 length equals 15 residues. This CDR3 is CASSLSGLAGGAQYF. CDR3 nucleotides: TGTGCCAGCAGTTTATCAGGACTAGCGGGGGGAGCGCAGTATTTT.

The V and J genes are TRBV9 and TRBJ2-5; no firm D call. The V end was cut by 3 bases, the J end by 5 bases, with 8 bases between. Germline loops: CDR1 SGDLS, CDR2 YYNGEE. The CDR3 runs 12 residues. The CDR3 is CASSALGETQYF. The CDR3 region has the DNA TGTGCCAGCAGCGCCCTCGGGGAGACCCAGTACTTC.

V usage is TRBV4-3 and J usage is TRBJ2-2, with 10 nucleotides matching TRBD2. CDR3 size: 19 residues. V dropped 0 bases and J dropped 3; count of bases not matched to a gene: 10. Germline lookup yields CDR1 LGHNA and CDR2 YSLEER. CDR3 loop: CASSQDPLAGDLDTGELFF. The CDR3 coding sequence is TGCGCCAGCAGCCAAGATCCCCTAGCGGGAGATCTCGACACCGGGGAGCTGTTTTTT.

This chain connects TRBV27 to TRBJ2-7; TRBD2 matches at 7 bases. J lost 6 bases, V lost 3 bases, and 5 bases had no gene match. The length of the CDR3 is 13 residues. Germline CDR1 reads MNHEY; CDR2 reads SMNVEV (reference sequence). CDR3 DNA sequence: TGTGCCAGCAGTTTCCCGGGGAGGGCCGAGCAGTACTTC. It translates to CASSFPGRAEQYF.

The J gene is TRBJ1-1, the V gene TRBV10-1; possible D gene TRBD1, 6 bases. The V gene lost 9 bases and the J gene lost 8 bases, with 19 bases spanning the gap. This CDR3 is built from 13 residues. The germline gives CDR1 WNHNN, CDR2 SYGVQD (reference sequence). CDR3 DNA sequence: TGCGCCAGGGGTGGGGGGGCGTCCTTAGAAGCTTTCTTT. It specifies CARGGGASLEAFF.

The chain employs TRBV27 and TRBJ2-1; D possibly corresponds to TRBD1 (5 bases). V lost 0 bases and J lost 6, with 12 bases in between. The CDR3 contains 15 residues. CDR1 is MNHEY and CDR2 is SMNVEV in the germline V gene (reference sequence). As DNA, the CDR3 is TGTGCCAGCAGTTTATCGACAGTTCTGCCCAATGAGCAGTTCTTC. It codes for CASSLSTVLPNEQFF.

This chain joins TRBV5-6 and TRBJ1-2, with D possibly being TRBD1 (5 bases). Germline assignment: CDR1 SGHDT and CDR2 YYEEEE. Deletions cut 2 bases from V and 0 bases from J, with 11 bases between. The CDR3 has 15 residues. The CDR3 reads CASSFTGGANYGYTF. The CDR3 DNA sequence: TGTGCCAGCAGCTTTACGGGGGGGGCTAACTATGGCTACACCTTC. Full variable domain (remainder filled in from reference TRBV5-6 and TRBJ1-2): DAGVTQSPTHLIKTRGQQVTLRCSPKSGHDTVSWYQQALGQGPQFIFQYYEEEERQRGNFPDRFSGHQFPNYSSELNVNALLLGDSALYLCASSFTGGANYGYTFGSGTRLTVV.

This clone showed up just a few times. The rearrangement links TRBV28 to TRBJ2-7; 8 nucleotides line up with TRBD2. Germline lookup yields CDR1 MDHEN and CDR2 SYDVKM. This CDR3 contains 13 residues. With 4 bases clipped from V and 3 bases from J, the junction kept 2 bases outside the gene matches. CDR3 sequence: CASSSGGGYEQYF. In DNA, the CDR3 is TGTGCCAGCAGTTCCGGGGGGGGCTACGAGCAGTACTTC.

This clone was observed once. DNA of the CDR3: TGCGCCAGCAGCCTGTCGGAGATTCAGACAGGCGACTACACCTTC. Translated: CASSLSEIQTGDYTF. The rearrangement joins TRBV4-1 to TRBJ1-2; a weak D match, TRBD1 (6 bases). This CDR3 is built from 15 residues. Germline V gene data show CDR1 as MGHRA and CDR2 as YSYEKL. V lost 4 bases to trimming and J lost 10 bases, with 22 bases between them.

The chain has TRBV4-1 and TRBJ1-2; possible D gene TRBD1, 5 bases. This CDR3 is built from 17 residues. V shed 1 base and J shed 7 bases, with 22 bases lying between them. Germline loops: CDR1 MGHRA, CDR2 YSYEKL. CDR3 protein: CASSQADGGEGVSGYTF. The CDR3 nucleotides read TGCGCCAGCAGCCAAGCCGACGGAGGGGAGGGCGTTAGTGGCTACACCTTC.

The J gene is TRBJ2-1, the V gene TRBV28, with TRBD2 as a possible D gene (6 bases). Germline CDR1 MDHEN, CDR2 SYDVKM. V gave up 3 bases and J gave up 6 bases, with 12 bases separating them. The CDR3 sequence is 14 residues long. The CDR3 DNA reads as TGTGCCAGCAGTTTCTCAACGGGAGCCAATGAGCAGTTCTTC. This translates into CASSFSTGANEQFF.

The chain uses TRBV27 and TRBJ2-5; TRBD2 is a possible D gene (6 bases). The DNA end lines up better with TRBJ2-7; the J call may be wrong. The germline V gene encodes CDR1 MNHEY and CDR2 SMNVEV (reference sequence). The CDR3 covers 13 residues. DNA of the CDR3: TGTGCCAGCAGTTTGGCTAGCGCCTACGAGCAGTACTTC. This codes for CASSLASAYEQYF.